This record covers a single TCR beta chain. Its target is unknown. The study ran its PCR with 60 Vbeta and 13 Jbeta primers. Only in-frame clones appear in the TCRdb table, and some are missing; sequencing was by immunoSEQ multiplex PCR. Here the sample table reports approximately 80,000 clones. These data come from a study of cytomegalovirus exposure and HLA in healthy donors. The study's findings and limits: Previous analysis showed most TCR beta V segments were productive about 87% or about 30% of the time. The study put 160 or so TCR beta chains on its list as cytomegalovirus-associated. Presence/absence analyses rested on an assumption that sequencing depth was roughly uniform across donors.

What was sequenced was PBMCs. The sequence was collected from a woman aged 25 to 39 in good health and CMV-seronegative.

DNA for the CDR3: TGTGCCAGCAGTCAGAAAGAGACCCAGTACTTC. The encoded protein is CASSQKETQYF. The J gene is TRBJ2-5, the V gene TRBV11-2, with D uncertain. This CDR3 comprises 11 residues. With 6 bases removed from V and 3 bases from J, the gap between germline ends came to 5 bases. In germline, CDR1 is SGHAT, CDR2 FQNNGV.